This T cell receptor (beta chain) was obtained from a study of cytotoxic CD8 clonotypes in ibrutinib-treated CLL. Whole-study results and caveats: Progressing patients had sampling times that differed from those of sustained-remission patients.

The table came from immunoSEQ multiplex PCR; TCRdb's copy has only in-frame clones and leaves some out. In the table there are approximately 74,000 clones, 80% of which are singletons. The CDR3 covers 13 residues. Germline CDR1 reads SGHNT; CDR2 reads YYREEE (reference sequence). The V and J ends lost 4 bases and 2 bases respectively, with 9 bases between them. About this clone itself: The target antigen is unknown.

This specimen consisted of PBMCs, obtained at disease progression, from a patient treated with ibrutinib. V usage is TRBV5-4 and J usage is TRBJ1-2; D call uncertain. This clonotype was obtained from a human donor with chronic lymphocytic leukemia. The DNA of the CDR3 is TGTGCCAGCAGCCCGGGTGGGAACTATGGCTACACCTTC. It encodes CASSPGGNYGYTF.